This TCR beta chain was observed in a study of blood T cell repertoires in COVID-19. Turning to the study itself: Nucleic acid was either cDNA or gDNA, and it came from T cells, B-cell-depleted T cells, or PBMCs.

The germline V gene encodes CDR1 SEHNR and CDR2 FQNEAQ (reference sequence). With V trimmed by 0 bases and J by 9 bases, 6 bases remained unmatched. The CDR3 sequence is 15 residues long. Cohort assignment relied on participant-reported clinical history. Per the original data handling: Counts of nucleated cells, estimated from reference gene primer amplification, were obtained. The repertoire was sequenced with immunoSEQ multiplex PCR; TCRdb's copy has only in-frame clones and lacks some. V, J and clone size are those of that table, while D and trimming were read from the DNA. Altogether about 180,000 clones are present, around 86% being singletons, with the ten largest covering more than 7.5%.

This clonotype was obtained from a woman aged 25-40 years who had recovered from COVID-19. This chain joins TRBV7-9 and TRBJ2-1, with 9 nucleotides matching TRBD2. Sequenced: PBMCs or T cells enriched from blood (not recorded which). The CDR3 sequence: CASSLASGRGGEQFF. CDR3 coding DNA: TGTGCCAGCAGCTTAGCTAGCGGGAGAGGAGGTGAGCAGTTCTTC.